Listed here are 18 T cell receptor beta chains from one sample, sequenced in a study of T cells after yellow fever vaccination. TCRdb reanalysed the 5' RACE reads using MiXCR and keeps one entry per CDR3 protein. The sample carries 65,000 to 90,000 distinct CDR3 sequences, approximately 8% recorded once. This material consisted of CD8+ T cells sorted from PBMCs, taken on the day of the yellow fever booster vaccination. Receptors were obtained from a man aged 25 to 40 who received the YFV17D yellow fever vaccine.

There are a few counts of this clonotype. The gene calls are TRBV4-3 and TRBJ2-7, with D unclear. There are 16 residues in the CDR3. Deletions cut 3 bases from V and 1 base from J, with 16 bases between. Germline V lookup: CDR1 LGHNA, CDR2 YSLEER. CDR3 DNA sequence: TGCGCCAGCAGCCAGGAAGACTCGCACCCATCCTACGAGCAGTACTTC. Its protein product is CASSQEDSHPSYEQYF.

The chain joins TRBV9 to TRBJ2-2, with D possibly being TRBD1 (8 bases). Germline V lookup: CDR1 SGDLS, CDR2 YYNGEE. Deletions cut 3 bases from V and 4 bases from J, with 25 bases between. This CDR3 contains 19 residues. The CDR3 reads CASSAQGAPASSGTGELFF. The DNA for the CDR3 is TGTGCCAGCAGCGCTCAGGGGGCTCCCGCTTCTAGCGGCACCGGGGAGCTGTTTTTT.

The chain uses TRBV7-9 and TRBJ1-1; a weak D match, TRBD1 (5 bases). CDR1 and CDR2 from the germline V gene are SEHNR and FQNEAQ (reference sequence). The ends were cut back, 1 base at V and 8 bases at J, with 11 bases in the middle. The CDR3 runs to 13 residues. CDR3: CASSLEGVVEAFF. For the CDR3, the DNA is TGTGCCAGCAGCTTAGAAGGGGTAGTGGAAGCTTTCTTT.

This clonotype came up a few times. This chain connects TRBV29-1 to TRBJ2-1, with D unclear. The CDR3 consists of 10 residues. Germline lookup yields CDR1 SQVTM and CDR2 ANQGSEA. V was clipped by 1 base and J by 9 bases, with 4 bases between them. The CDR3 protein is CSVEAPEQFF. The CDR3, as DNA: TGCAGCGTTGAAGCGCCTGAGCAGTTCTTC.

The gene calls are TRBV20-1 and TRBJ2-1; D possibly corresponds to TRBD2 (6 bases). Germline-derived CDR1 and CDR2 are DFQATT and SNEGSKA (reference sequence). V lost 4 bases and J lost 4, with 14 bases in between. This CDR3 is built from 14 residues. Written as DNA, the CDR3 is TGCAGTGCTAAGGTTGCTAGCGCATACAATGAGCAGTTCTTC. Translated, it gives CSAKVASAYNEQFF.

This clonotype was found a few times. This chain joins TRBV30 and TRBJ2-2; D unresolved. The CDR3 runs to 12 residues. With 5 bases removed from V and 6 bases from J, the gap between germline ends came to 10 bases. CDR1 and CDR2 (germline): GTSNPN, SVGIG (reference sequence). The CDR3: CAWLQGAGELFF. CDR3 in DNA: TGTGCCTGGCTTCAAGGAGCCGGGGAGCTGTTTTTT. The full variable domain, completed using reference TRBV30 and TRBJ2-2, is SQTIHQWPATLVQPVGSPLSLECTVEGTSNPNLYWYRQAAGRGLQLLFYSVGIGQISSEVPQNLSASRPQDRQFILSSKKLLLSDSGFYLCAWLQGAGELFFGEGSRLTVL.

The chain employs TRBV19 and TRBJ1-2, with a tentative D call TRBD1 (6 bases). The CDR3 consists of 12 residues. CDR1 is LNHDA, CDR2 SQIVND, per germline (reference sequence). V lost 3 bases to trimming and J lost 7 bases, with 9 bases between them. The CDR3 region has the DNA TGTGCCAGTAGTATCACAGGGTCTGGCTACACCTTC. Its translation is CASSITGSGYTF.

The J gene is TRBJ2-1, the V gene TRBV20-1; D is uncertain. The CDR3 is made up of 14 amino acids. Between the trimmed V and J ends, which lost 0 bases and 5 bases, there was a span of 11 bases. CDR1 is DFQATT, CDR2 SNEGSKA, per germline (reference sequence). The CDR3 region is CSARDTARNNEQFF. The CDR3 region has the DNA TGCAGTGCTAGAGATACGGCTAGAAACAATGAGCAGTTCTTC.

The rearrangement uses TRBV7-9 and TRBJ1-5; 9 bases map to TRBD1. This CDR3 is 15 amino acids long. CDR1 and CDR2 from the germline V gene are SEHNR and FQNEAQ (reference sequence). V gave up 5 bases and J gave up 6 bases; unmatched junction bases: 8. CDR3 sequence reads: CASSGDREEGQPQHF. The CDR3 DNA reads as TGTGCCAGCAGCGGGGACAGGGAGGAGGGTCAGCCCCAGCATTTT.

This sequence joins TRBV5-6 and TRBJ2-3; D perhaps matches TRBD2 (6 bases). The V end lost 4 bases, the J end lost 4 bases, and 13 bases lay between the germline ends. The CDR3 has 14 residues. Germline lookup yields CDR1 SGHDT and CDR2 YYEEEE. In DNA form, the CDR3 reads TGTGCCAGCAGCCCCTGGCGGGGCCCAGATACGCAGTATTTT. This codes for CASSPWRGPDTQYF. The full variable domain, completed using reference TRBV5-6 and TRBJ2-3, is DAGVTQSPTHLIKTRGQQVTLRCSPKSGHDTVSWYQQALGQGPQFIFQYYEEEERQRGNFPDRFSGHQFPNYSSELNVNALLLGDSALYLCASSPWRGPDTQYFGPGTRLTVL.

The chain employs TRBV14 and TRBJ2-2; D gene unclear. This CDR3 region has 15 residues. Germline CDR1 is SGHDN and CDR2 is FVKESK. V gave up 2 bases and J gave up 4 bases, with 11 bases separating them. CDR3 in amino acids: CASSQISVFTGELFF. In nucleotides, the CDR3 is TGTGCCAGCAGCCAAATCTCGGTGTTCACCGGGGAGCTGTTTTTT.

This clonotype came up many times. J is TRBJ1-4 and V is TRBV27; D unclear. V was clipped by 1 base and J by 7 bases, with 13 bases between them. There are 15 residues in the CDR3. Germline V gene sequence: CDR1 MNHEY, CDR2 SMNVEV (reference sequence). The CDR3, as DNA: TGTGCCAGCAGTTTATTCGGTGGGAGTACTGAAAAACTGTTTTTT. Its protein product is CASSLFGGSTEKLFF. Filled out from reference TRBV27 and TRBJ1-4, the complete variable domain reads EAQVTQNPRYLITVTGKKLTVTCSQNMNHEYMSWYRQDPGLGLRQIYYSMNVEVTDKGDVPEGYKVSRKEKRNFPLILESPSPNQTSLYFCASSLFGGSTEKLFFGSGTQLSVL.

The chain has TRBV4-3 and TRBJ2-7; 7 nucleotides align to TRBD1. Looked up from germline, CDR1 is LGHNA and CDR2 is YSLEER. The CDR3 contains 16 residues. With V trimmed by 2 bases and J by 5 bases, 12 bases remained unmatched. The CDR3 is CASSQYTGAPNHEQYF. The CDR3 nucleotides read TGCGCCAGCAGCCAATACACAGGGGCCCCGAACCACGAGCAGTACTTC.

The chain links TRBV28 to TRBJ2-5, with D uncertain. The V gene lost 3 bases and the J gene lost 5 bases, with 7 bases spanning the gap. Germline V gene lookup returns CDR1 MDHEN and CDR2 SYDVKM. The CDR3 loop spans 12 amino acids. The CDR3 DNA reads as TGTGCCAGCAGTTTTATGGGGGAGACCCAGTACTTC. Amino acid sequence: CASSFMGETQYF.

The gene calls are TRBV29-1 and TRBJ1-1, with D possibly being TRBD1 (5 bases). The ends were cut back, 2 bases at V and 10 bases at J, with 14 bases in the middle. Looked up from germline, CDR1 is SQVTM and CDR2 is ANQGSEA. This CDR3 contains 12 residues. In DNA form, the CDR3 reads TGCAGCGTTGAATTACGGGGGACCGCAGCTTTCTTT. Translation: CSVELRGTAAFF.

Comment on this clonotype: With a much larger clone just one base away, this may be a read error. The CDR3 is CASSSAGLEDTQYF. CDR3 in DNA: TGTGCCAGCAGCTCAGCGGGACTGGAAGACACCCAGTACTTC. The gene calls are TRBV11-2 and TRBJ2-5, with 7 bases fitting TRBD2. Germline V gene lookup returns CDR1 SGHAT and CDR2 FQNNGV. The CDR3 covers 14 residues.

In its sample, this clonotype was seen a few times. The chain links TRBV4-2 to TRBJ1-2; D is possibly TRBD1 (6 bases). Between the trimmed V and J ends, which lost 0 bases and 8 bases, there was a span of 19 bases. This CDR3 is built from 16 residues. Germline-derived CDR1 and CDR2 are LGHNA and YNFKEQ. CDR3 residues: CASSQDEWDTDEGYTF. CDR3 nucleotides: TGTGCCAGCAGCCAAGATGAGTGGGACACGGATGAGGGCTACACCTTC.

This clonotype was picked up a small number of times. The rearrangement joins TRBV6-2 or TRBV6-3 to TRBJ2-7; 8 nucleotides agree with TRBD2. CDR1 and CDR2 from the germline V gene are MNHEY and SVGEGT. The length of the CDR3 is 14 residues. V trimming: 4 bases; J trimming: 4 bases; junction bases outside the gene matches: 6. The CDR3 sequence is CASSSITSGYEQYF. CDR3 sequence (DNA): TGTGCCAGCAGTTCGATTACTAGCGGATACGAGCAGTACTTC.